The rows below give T cell receptor beta chains drawn from one sample of a study of cytomegalovirus exposure and HLA in healthy donors. TCRdb's copy holds only in-frame clones and misses some; the assay was immunoSEQ multiplex PCR. The sample lists fewer than 200,000 clones; about 80% were seen once. Sequenced: PBMCs. The receptors originated from a man aged 25-40 years in good health and CMV-seronegative. CDR3s include the opening cysteine and the closing phenylalanine or tryptophan. D genes are given only for firm matches. The size entry is marked missing in some rows and otherwise reads once, few, many or a size class.

-	TRBV7-8	TRBJ1-3	-	TGTGCCAGCGGCCCCGGAGCAAGGTCGGGAAACACCATATATTTT	CASGPGARSGNTIYF
-	TRBV28	TRBJ1-1	-	TGTGCCAGCAGTTTAAGCCGGCGACAGTGTGAAGCTTTCTTT	CASSLSRRQCEAFF
TRBD1	TRBV28	TRBJ2-7	-	TGTGCCAGCGGGGACAGGGTTGACGAGCAGTACTTC	CASGDRVDEQYF
-	TRBV5-6	TRBJ2-1	-	TGTGCCAGCAATAGGGGGGGACCTGAGCAGTTCTTC	CASNRGGPEQFF
-	TRBV18	TRBJ1-3	few	TGTGCCAGCTCACCACAAGGGAGGACTGGAAACACCATATATTTT	CASSPQGRTGNTIYF
TRBD2	TRBV6-4	TRBJ2-3	-	TGTGCCAGCAGTGATGGGTCTAGCGGGGCCCATACGCAGTATTTT	CASSDGSSGAHTQYF
-	TRBV9	TRBJ1-2	-	TGTGCCAGCAGCGTAGCTAGTGGGAGGACTAACTATGGCTACACCTTC	CASSVASGRTNYGYTF
-	TRBV7-9	TRBJ2-7	-	TGTGCCAGCAGCTTACCTCTATCACGTAGGGAGGCTTACGAGCAGTACTTC	CASSLPLSRREAYEQYF
-	TRBV9	TRBJ1-3	-	TGTGCCAGCAGCGCCGATGGACATAAGGGAAACACCATATATTTT	CASSADGHKGNTIYF
-	TRBV11-2	TRBJ1-1	-	TGTGCCAGCAGCTTAACACGTAGGGGCAGTGGGGATGAAGCTTTCTTT	CASSLTRRGSGDEAFF
-	TRBV7-2	TRBJ2-6	-	TGTGCCAGCAGCCTAGACAGGTCTGGGGCCAACGTCCTGACTTTC	CASSLDRSGANVLTF
-	TRBV28	TRBJ1-5	-	TGTGCCAGCAGCCAAAGACGGTCAGGGATTAGCAATCAGCCCCAGCATTTT	CASSQRRSGISNQPQHF
TRBD1	TRBV25-1	TRBJ1-2	once	TGTGCCAGCAGTGAATATGACAGGGGGTATGGCTACACCTTC	CASSEYDRGYGYTF
-	TRBV7-8	TRBJ2-7	once	TGTGCCAGCAGCTCTGCTGGACAGACTTCCTACGAGCAGTACTTC	CASSSAGQTSYEQYF
TRBD1	TRBV4-1	TRBJ2-7	-	TGCGCCAGCAGCCAATCACCGGGACAGGGGTACGAGCAGTACTTC	CASSQSPGQGYEQYF
-	TRBV7-3	TRBJ2-1	-	TGTGCCAGCAGCTTAATCCGGGAGAAGGGTTATGAGCAGTTCTTC	CASSLIREKGYEQFF
TRBD2	TRBV7-3	TRBJ2-2	-	TGTGCCACCCGAGCGGGGGGGCAAACCGGGGAGCTGTTTTTT	CATRAGGQTGELFF
TRBD1	TRBV5-1	TRBJ1-1	-	TGCGCCAGCAGCTTGGAAGGGGGCGGCATGAACACTGAAGCTTTCTTT	CASSLEGGGMNTEAFF
TRBD2	TRBV10-2	TRBJ2-1	-	TGCGCCAGCACACTAGCGGGAGACGTCAACCAGCAGTTCTTC	CASTLAGDVNQQFF
TRBD2	TRBV28	TRBJ2-7	-	TGTGCCAGCGAAGTAAGAGGGACTAGCGGGAGTTACGAGCAGTACTTC	CASEVRGTSGSYEQYF
-	TRBV6-5	TRBJ2-7	few	TGTGCCACGCTCGGACAGCCCCACGAGCAGTACTTC	CATLGQPHEQYF
-	TRBV7-9	TRBJ2-7	-	TGTGCCAGCAGTTCACAGACGCAGACGCAATATCTCTCCTACGAGCAGTACTTC	CASSSQTQTQYLSYEQYF
-	TRBV7-3	TRBJ2-5	-	TGTGCCAGCAGCCCACAGGGTCGGGAGACCCAGTACTTC	CASSPQGRETQYF
-	TRBV29-1	TRBJ1-2	-	TGCAGCGTTGATGGGGGGGTAATCAACTATGGCTACACCTTC	CSVDGGVINYGYTF
TRBD1	TRBV28	TRBJ1-5	-	TGTGCCAGCAGTCCCGGTCACAGGGGGAATCAGCCCCAGCATTTT	CASSPGHRGNQPQHF
-	TRBV6-1	TRBJ2-1	-	TGTGCCAGCAGTGAAACCGTGAAGAGCTCGTTACCCGAGATTAGACTCAATGAGCAGTTCTTC	CASSETVKSSLPEIRLNEQFF
TRBD2	TRBV27	TRBJ2-1	-	TGTGCCAGCAGCCCATGGACTAGCGGTAATGAGCAGTTCTTC	CASSPWTSGNEQFF
-	TRBV6-5	TRBJ1-1	few	TGTGCCAGTCGAGTTATGGTAGGACAGAACACTGAAGCTTTCTTT	CASRVMVGQNTEAFF
-	TRBV7-9	TRBJ1-2	-	TGTGCCAGCAGCTTAGCTGAGTATGGCTACACCTTC	CASSLAEYGYTF
-	TRBV27	TRBJ2-1	few	TGTGCCAGCAGTTTATCGATCTCGGGGGAAGGTCGGTTCTTC	CASSLSISGEGRFF